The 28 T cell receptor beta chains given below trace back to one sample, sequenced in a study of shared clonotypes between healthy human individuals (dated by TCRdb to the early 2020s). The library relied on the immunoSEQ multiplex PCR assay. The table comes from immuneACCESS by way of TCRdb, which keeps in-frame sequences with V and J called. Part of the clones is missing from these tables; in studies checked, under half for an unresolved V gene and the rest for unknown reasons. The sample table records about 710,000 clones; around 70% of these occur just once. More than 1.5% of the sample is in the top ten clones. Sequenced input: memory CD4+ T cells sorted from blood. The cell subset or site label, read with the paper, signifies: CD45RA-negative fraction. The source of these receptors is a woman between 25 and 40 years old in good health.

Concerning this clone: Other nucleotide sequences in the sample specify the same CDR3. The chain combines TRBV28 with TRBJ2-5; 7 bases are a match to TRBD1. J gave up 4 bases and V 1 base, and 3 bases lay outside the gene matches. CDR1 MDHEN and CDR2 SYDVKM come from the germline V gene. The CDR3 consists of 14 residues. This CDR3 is CASSLYRGRETQYF. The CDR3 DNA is TGTGCCAGCAGTTTATATAGGGGGCGAGAGACCCAGTACTTC.

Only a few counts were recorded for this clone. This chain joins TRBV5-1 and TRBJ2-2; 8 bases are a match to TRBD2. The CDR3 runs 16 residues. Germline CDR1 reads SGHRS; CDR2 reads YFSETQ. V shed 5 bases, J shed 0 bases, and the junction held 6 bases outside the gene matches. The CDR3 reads CASSNLAGTNTGELFF. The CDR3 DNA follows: TGCGCCAGCAGTAATCTAGCGGGTACGAACACCGGGGAGCTGTTTTTT.

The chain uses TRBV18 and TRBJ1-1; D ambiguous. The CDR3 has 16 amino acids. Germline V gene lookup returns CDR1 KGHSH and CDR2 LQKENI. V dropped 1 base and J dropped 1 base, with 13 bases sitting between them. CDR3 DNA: TGTGCCAGCTCACCACAGATCTTGCGGGAGAACACTGAAGCTTTCTTT. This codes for CASSPQILRENTEAFF.

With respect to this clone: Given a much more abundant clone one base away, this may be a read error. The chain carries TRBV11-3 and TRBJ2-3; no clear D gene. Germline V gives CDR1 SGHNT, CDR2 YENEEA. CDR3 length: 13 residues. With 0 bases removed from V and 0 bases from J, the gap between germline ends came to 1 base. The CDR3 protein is CASSLDSTDTQYF. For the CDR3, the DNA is TGTGCCAGCAGCTTAGACAGCACAGATACGCAGTATTTT.

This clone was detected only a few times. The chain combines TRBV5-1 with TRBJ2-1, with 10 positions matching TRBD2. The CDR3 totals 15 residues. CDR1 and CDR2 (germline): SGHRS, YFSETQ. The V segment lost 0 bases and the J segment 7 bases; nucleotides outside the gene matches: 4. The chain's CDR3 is CASSLGPSGSNEQFF. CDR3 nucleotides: TGCGCCAGCAGCTTGGGGCCTAGCGGGAGTAATGAGCAGTTCTTC.

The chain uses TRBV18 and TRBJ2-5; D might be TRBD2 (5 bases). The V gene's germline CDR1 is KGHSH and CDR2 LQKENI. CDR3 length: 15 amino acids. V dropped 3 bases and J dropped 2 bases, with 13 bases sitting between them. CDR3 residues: CASSPSLGGQETQYF. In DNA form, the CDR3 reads TGTGCCAGCTCACCGTCTCTGGGCGGGCAAGAGACCCAGTACTTC.

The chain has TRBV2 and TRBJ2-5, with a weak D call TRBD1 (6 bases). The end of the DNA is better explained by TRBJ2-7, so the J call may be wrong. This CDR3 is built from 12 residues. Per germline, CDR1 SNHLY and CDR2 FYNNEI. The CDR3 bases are TGTGCCAGCAGTAAACAGGGCGGCGAGCAGTACTTC. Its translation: CASSKQGGEQYF.

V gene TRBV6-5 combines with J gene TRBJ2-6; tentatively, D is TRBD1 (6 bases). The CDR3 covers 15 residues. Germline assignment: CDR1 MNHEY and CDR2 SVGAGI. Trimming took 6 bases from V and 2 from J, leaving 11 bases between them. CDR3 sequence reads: CASRERGTGANVLTF. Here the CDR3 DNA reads TGTGCCAGCAGAGAGAGGGGGACTGGGGCCAACGTCCTGACTTTC.

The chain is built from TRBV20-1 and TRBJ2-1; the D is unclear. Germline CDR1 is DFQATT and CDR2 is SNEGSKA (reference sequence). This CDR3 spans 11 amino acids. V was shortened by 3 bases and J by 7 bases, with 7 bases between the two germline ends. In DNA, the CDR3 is TGCAGTGCTAGGAAAGTAAATGAGCAGTTCTTC. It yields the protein CSARKVNEQFF.

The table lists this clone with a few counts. CDR3 loop: CASSRGPKEKLFF. The CDR3, as DNA: TGTGCCAGCAGCCGAGGGCCCAAAGAAAAACTGTTTTTT. The chain uses TRBV7-8 and TRBJ1-4; D uncertain. Per the germline V gene, CDR1 is SGHVS and CDR2 is FQNEAQ. CDR3 length: 13 residues. The V end lost 5 bases, the J end lost 8 bases, and 12 bases lay between the germline ends.

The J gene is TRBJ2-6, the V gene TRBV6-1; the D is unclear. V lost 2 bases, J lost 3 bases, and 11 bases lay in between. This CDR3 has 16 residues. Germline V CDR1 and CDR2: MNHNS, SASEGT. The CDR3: CASSELRSGGANVLTF. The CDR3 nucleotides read TGTGCCAGCAGTGAATTGAGATCCGGTGGGGCCAACGTCCTGACTTTC.

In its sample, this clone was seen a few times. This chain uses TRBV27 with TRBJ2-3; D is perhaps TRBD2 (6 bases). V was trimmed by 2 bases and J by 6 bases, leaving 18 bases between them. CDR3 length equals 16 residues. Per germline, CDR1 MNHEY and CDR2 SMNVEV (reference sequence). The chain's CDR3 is CASSLGVGGGGDTQYF. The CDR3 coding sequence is TGTGCCAGCAGTTTAGGGGTGGGGGGAGGCGGGGATACGCAGTATTTT.

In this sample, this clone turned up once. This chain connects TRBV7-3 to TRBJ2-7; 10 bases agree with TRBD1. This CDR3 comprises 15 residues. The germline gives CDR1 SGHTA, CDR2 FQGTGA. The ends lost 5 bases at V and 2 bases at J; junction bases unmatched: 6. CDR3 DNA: TGTGCCAGCAGCCCGAGGACAGGGGGGACCTACGAGCAGTACTTC. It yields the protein CASSPRTGGTYEQYF.

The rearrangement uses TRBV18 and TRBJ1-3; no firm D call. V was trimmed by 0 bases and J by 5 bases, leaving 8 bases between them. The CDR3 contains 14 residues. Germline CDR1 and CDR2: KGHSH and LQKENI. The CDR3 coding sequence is TGTGCCAGCTCACCACCGAATGATCGAAACACCATATATTTT. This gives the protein CASSPPNDRNTIYF.

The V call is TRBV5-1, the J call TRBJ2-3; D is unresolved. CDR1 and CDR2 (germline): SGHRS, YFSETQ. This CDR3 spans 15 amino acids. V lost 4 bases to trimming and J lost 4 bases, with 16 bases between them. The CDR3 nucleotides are TGCGCCAGCAGCAAATTGTTCGGACGATCAGATACGCAGTATTTT. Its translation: CASSKLFGRSDTQYF. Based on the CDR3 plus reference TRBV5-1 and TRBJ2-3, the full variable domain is KAGVTQTPRYLIKTRGQQVTLSCSPISGHRSVSWYQQTPGQGLQFLFEYFSETQRNKGNFPGRFSGRQFSNSRSEMNVSTLELGDSALYLCASSKLFGRSDTQYFGPGTRLTVL.

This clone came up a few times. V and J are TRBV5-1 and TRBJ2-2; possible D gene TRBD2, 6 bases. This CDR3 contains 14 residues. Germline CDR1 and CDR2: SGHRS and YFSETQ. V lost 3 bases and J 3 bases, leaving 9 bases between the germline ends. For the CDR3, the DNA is TGCGCCAGCAGCTCGGGGGATGACACCGGGGAGCTGTTTTTT. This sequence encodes CASSSGDDTGELFF.

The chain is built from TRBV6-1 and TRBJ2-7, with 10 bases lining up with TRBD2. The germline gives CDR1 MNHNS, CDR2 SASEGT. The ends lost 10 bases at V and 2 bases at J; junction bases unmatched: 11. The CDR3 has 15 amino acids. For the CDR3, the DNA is TGTGCCACAAGTAGGCTAGCGGGAGACCCCTACGAGCAGTACTTC. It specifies CATSRLAGDPYEQYF.

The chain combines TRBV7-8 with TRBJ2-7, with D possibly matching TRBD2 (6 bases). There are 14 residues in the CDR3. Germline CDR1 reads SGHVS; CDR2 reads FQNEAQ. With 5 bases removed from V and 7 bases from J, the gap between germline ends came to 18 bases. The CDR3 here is CASSMGLLIGEQYF. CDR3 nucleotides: TGTGCCAGCAGCATGGGACTCCTGATTGGGGAGCAGTACTTC.

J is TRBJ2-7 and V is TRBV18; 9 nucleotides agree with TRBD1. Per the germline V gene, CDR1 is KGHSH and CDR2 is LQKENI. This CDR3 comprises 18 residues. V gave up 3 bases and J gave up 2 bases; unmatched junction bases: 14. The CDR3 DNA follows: TGTGCCAGCTCACCTGGGACAGGGCGCGGACACATTCCCTACGAGCAGTACTTC. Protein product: CASSPGTGRGHIPYEQYF.

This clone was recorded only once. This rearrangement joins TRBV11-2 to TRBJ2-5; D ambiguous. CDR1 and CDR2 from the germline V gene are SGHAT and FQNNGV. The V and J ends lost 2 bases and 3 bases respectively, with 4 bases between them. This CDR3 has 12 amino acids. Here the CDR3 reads CASSLREETQYF. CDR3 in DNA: TGTGCCAGCAGCTTAAGGGAAGAGACCCAGTACTTC.

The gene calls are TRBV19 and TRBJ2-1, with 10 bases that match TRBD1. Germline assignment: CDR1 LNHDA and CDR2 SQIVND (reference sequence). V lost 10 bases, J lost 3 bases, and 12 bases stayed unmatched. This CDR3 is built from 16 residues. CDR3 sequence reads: CATVRGGTGDYNEQFF. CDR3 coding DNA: TGTGCCACCGTCAGGGGAGGGACAGGGGACTACAATGAGCAGTTCTTC.

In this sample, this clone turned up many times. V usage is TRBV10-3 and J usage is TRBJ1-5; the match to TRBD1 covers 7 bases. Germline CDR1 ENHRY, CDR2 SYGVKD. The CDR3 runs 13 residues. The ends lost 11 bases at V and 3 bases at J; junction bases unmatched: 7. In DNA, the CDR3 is TGTGCCTCTCAGGGGGGACACAATCAGCCCCAGCATTTT. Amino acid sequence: CASQGGHNQPQHF.

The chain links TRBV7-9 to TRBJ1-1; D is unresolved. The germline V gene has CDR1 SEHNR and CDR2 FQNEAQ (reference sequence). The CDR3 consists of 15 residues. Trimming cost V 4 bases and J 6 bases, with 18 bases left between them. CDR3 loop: CASSWGVVGSPEAFF. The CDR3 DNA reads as TGTGCCAGCAGCTGGGGTGTCGTGGGGTCCCCTGAAGCTTTCTTT.

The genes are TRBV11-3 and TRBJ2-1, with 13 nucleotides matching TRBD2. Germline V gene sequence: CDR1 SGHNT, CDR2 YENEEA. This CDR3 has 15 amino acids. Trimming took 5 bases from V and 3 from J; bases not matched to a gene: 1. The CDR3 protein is CASSRTSGSYNEQFF. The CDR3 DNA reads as TGTGCCAGCAGCAGGACTAGCGGGAGCTACAATGAGCAGTTCTTC.

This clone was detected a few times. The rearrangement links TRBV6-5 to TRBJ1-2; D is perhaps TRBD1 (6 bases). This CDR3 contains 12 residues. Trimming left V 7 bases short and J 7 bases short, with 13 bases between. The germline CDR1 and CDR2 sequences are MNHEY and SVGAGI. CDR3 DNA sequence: TGTGCCAGCACCACGGGGGGCAGTGGCTACACCTTC. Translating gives CASTTGGSGYTF.

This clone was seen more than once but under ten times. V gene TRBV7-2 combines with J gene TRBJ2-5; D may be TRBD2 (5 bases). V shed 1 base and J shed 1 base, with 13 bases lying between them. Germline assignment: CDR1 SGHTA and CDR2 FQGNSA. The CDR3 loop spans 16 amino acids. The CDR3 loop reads CASSLGDRGSQETQYF. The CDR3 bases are TGTGCCAGCAGCTTAGGAGACCGGGGTTCCCAAGAGACCCAGTACTTC.

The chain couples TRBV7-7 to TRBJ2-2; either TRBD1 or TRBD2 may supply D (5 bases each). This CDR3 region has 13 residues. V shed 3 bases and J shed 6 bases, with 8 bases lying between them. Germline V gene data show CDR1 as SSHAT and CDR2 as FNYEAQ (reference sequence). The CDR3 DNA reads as TGTGCCAGCAGCTTTCTGGGGGCCGGGGAGCTGTTTTTT. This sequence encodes CASSFLGAGELFF.

As DNA, the CDR3 is TGTGCCAGTAAGTCTGCGGCCTGGAACACTGAAGCTTTCTTT. This translates into CASKSAAWNTEAFF. The rearrangement joins TRBV19 to TRBJ1-1; D call uncertain. V was shortened by 7 bases and J by 1 base, with 13 bases between the two germline ends. The CDR3 is made up of 14 amino acids. CDR1 is LNHDA and CDR2 is SQIVND in the germline V gene (reference sequence).